These 24 T cell receptor beta chains originate from one sample sequenced in a study of shared T cell receptors in the human thymus. Some clones are missing from TCRdb's copy, which holds only in-frame ones; the method was immunoSEQ multiplex PCR. The table shows roughly 560,000 clones, with 70% to 80% occurring only once. This sample was also put to use in a study of human thymus T cells.

The sequenced sample consisted of thymocytes. The receptors originated from a boy younger than two with a congenital heart defect.

There are a few counts of this clone. The chain couples TRBV6-6 to TRBJ2-3; tentative D call: TRBD1 (6 bases). Germline V gene sequence: CDR1 MNHNY, CDR2 SVGAGI (reference sequence). V lost 6 bases and J 7 bases, leaving 20 bases between the germline ends. This CDR3 spans 15 amino acids. CDR3 DNA sequence: TGTGCCAGCAGCCCAAAGCAGGGGTCGACAAATACGCAGTATTTT. Residues: CASSPKQGSTNTQYF.

J is TRBJ2-1 and V is TRBV9; 7 bases fit TRBD1. Losses at the gene ends were 4 bases for V and 5 bases for J; bases not matched to a gene: 6. Germline V lookup: CDR1 SGDLS, CDR2 YYNGEE. The CDR3 totals 14 residues. The CDR3 DNA reads TGTGCCAGCAGCACATTAAGGGGGCACAATGAGCAGTTCTTC. The encoded protein is CASSTLRGHNEQFF.

The V and J genes are TRBV2 and TRBJ2-7; D is undetermined. CDR3 length: 15 amino acids. The V gene's germline CDR1 is SNHLY and CDR2 FYNNEI. V shed 3 bases and J shed 3 bases, with 15 bases lying between them. The DNA for the CDR3 is TGTGCCAGCAGTGACTTCCGACTCTTGGGCTACGAGCAGTACTTC. Its protein product is CASSDFRLLGYEQYF.

The V and J genes are TRBV19 and TRBJ2-1; the match to TRBD2 covers 9 bases. The CDR3 spans 15 residues. V lost 5 bases, J lost 4 bases, and 6 bases stayed unmatched. Germline V lookup: CDR1 LNHDA, CDR2 SQIVND (reference sequence). DNA of the CDR3: TGTGCCAGTAGTGTTAGCGGGGGAGCATACAATGAGCAGTTCTTC. Amino acid sequence: CASSVSGGAYNEQFF.

This clone was seen a handful of times. The chain links TRBV30 to TRBJ2-1; TRBD2 aligns across 13 bases. The CDR3 spans 22 residues. Germline V gene sequence: CDR1 GTSNPN, CDR2 SVGIG (reference sequence). V trimming: 1 base; J trimming: 0 bases; junction bases outside the gene matches: 18. The chain's CDR3 is CAWSALKTTSGRAYFSYNEQFF. The CDR3 DNA follows: TGTGCCTGGAGTGCACTCAAGACCACTAGCGGGAGGGCCTACTTCTCCTACAATGAGCAGTTCTTC.

The gene calls are TRBV5-1 and TRBJ1-2; 9 bases fit TRBD1. The CDR3 totals 15 residues. The junction had 4 bases not matched to a gene; V was cut back by 0 bases and J by 4 bases. CDR1 and CDR2 from the germline V gene are SGHRS and YFSETQ. CDR3 sequence reads: CASSLDRGLGYGYTF. The CDR3 region has the DNA TGCGCCAGCAGCTTGGACAGGGGGCTCGGCTATGGCTACACCTTC.

The J gene is TRBJ1-1, the V gene TRBV5-1; D is unclear. The germline gives CDR1 SGHRS, CDR2 YFSETQ. The CDR3 totals 18 residues. Trimming took 0 bases from V and 4 from J, leaving 22 bases between them. The CDR3: CASSLVARLYGEGTEAFF. CDR3 sequence (DNA): TGCGCCAGCAGCTTGGTCGCACGTTTATATGGCGAGGGCACTGAAGCTTTCTTT.

The chain employs TRBV7-8 and TRBJ1-1; tentative D call: TRBD1 (5 bases). Germline CDR1 is SGHVS and CDR2 is FQNEAQ. The CDR3 contains 17 residues. Trimming took off 6 bases at V and 0 bases at J, with 20 bases between the two ends. CDR3 DNA sequence: TGTGCCAGCAGTAGTAGGCCGGGGACTGCTTTGAACACTGAAGCTTTCTTT. Its protein is CASSSRPGTALNTEAFF.

This clone was seen only a few times. The CDR3 reads CASSTAVSGTGVTYEQYF. For the CDR3, the DNA is TGTGCCAGTAGTACCGCCGTCTCCGGGACAGGGGTAACGTACGAGCAGTACTTC. The V call is TRBV19, the J call TRBJ2-7, with TRBD1 matching over 10 bases. Trimming removed 4 bases from V and 4 bases from J; junction bases left unmatched: 16. CDR1 is LNHDA and CDR2 is SQIVND in the germline V gene (reference sequence). The CDR3 has 18 residues.

V and J are TRBV20-1 and TRBJ2-5; no firm D call. TRBJ2-7 matches the DNA end more closely, so the J call is doubtful. The CDR3 extends over 11 amino acids. CDR1 is DFQATT, CDR2 SNEGSKA, per germline (reference sequence). For the CDR3, the DNA is TGCAGTGCTAGGGTTCCCTACGAGCAGTACTTC. Its protein product is CSARVPYEQYF.

This CDR3 is CASRKGPTVGSYEQYF. The CDR3 nucleotides read TGTGCCAGCCGGAAGGGTCCGACAGTAGGCTCCTACGAGCAGTACTTC. The chain is built from TRBV27 and TRBJ2-7; D is possibly TRBD1 (5 bases). The CDR3 contains 16 residues. The V and J ends lost 8 bases and 0 bases respectively, with 20 bases between them. Per the germline V gene, CDR1 is MNHEY and CDR2 is SMNVEV (reference sequence).

This chain uses TRBV6-6 with TRBJ2-7; tentative D call: TRBD1 (5 bases). There are 14 residues in the CDR3. CDR1 and CDR2 (germline): MNHNY, SVGAGI (reference sequence). V shed 6 bases and J shed 0 bases, with 12 bases lying between them. DNA of the CDR3: TGTGCCAGCAGCCCAGACAGTCCCTCCTACGAGCAGTACTTC. Translating it yields CASSPDSPSYEQYF.

The V and J genes are TRBV9 and TRBJ2-6, with 7 nucleotides matching TRBD1. V gave up 0 bases and J gave up 1 base; unmatched junction bases: 7. CDR3 size: 18 residues. CDR1 and CDR2 (germline): SGDLS, YYNGEE. This CDR3 reads CASSVGGDSLSGANVLTF. In DNA, the CDR3 is TGTGCCAGCAGCGTAGGAGGGGACAGCTTGTCTGGGGCCAACGTCCTGACTTTC.

The chain has TRBV7-4 and TRBJ2-7, with TRBD1 matching 7 bases. Germline assignment: CDR1 SGHVT and CDR2 SQSDAQ. The junction had 8 bases not matched to a gene; V was cut back by 3 bases and J by 0 bases. CDR3 length: 16 amino acids. The CDR3 sequence is CASSFRTGRGSYEQYF. The CDR3 DNA reads as TGTGCCAGCAGCTTTCGGACAGGACGAGGCTCCTACGAGCAGTACTTC.

V gene TRBV5-6 combines with J gene TRBJ1-3; D may be TRBD1 (5 bases). The CDR3 sequence is 17 residues long. V was pared by 1 base and J by 2 bases, with 16 bases between. CDR1 and CDR2 (germline): SGHDT, YYEEEE. CDR3 residues: CASSLRPDIWTGNTIYF. The CDR3, as DNA: TGTGCCAGCAGCTTGAGGCCGGACATTTGGACTGGAAACACCATATATTTT.

This clone was counted between two and nine times. The chain recombines TRBV28 with TRBJ1-4; 7 bases are a match to TRBD1. The CDR3 has 14 residues. J lost 6 bases, V lost 6 bases, and 7 bases had no gene match. In germline, CDR1 is MDHEN, CDR2 SYDVKM. In DNA, the CDR3 is TGTGCCAGCAGAGAACAGGGGATTGATGAAAAACTGTTTTTT. It encodes CASREQGIDEKLFF.

On this clone: The junction departs from germline at one end; a sequencing error may be responsible. The genes are TRBV29-1 and TRBJ1-4; tentatively, D is TRBD1 (6 bases). The CDR3 spans 15 residues. Looked up from germline, CDR1 is SQVTM and CDR2 is ANQGSEA. The CDR3 nucleotides are TGCAGCGTTGAAGATCCCGGGGGGGCTAAGGAAAAACTGTTTTTT. Translated, it gives CSVEDPGGAKEKLFF.

V is TRBV28 and J is TRBJ1-2; D remains ambiguous. Trimming took 3 bases from V and 4 from J, leaving 9 bases between them. The CDR3 is 13 amino acids. The germline V gene encodes CDR1 MDHEN and CDR2 SYDVKM. The CDR3 region is CASSFGGSYGYTF. CDR3 nucleotides: TGTGCCAGCAGTTTCGGTGGGAGCTATGGCTACACCTTC.

The chain is built from TRBV4-1 and TRBJ2-1; 12 bases map to TRBD2. The length of the CDR3 is 15 residues. CDR1 is MGHRA, CDR2 YSYEKL, per germline. Trimming removed 5 bases from V and 10 bases from J; junction bases left unmatched: 9. CDR3 residues: CASSSPSGRAEEQFF. The CDR3, as DNA: TGCGCCAGCAGCTCTCCTAGCGGGAGGGCCGAAGAGCAGTTCTTC.

The rearrangement joins TRBV11-3 to TRBJ1-1; the D gene is possibly TRBD1 (6 bases). The CDR3 sequence is 14 residues long. Germline CDR1 and CDR2: SGHNT and YENEEA. The ends were cut back, 5 bases at V and 4 bases at J, with 14 bases in the middle. The CDR3 spells CASSAGGGGTEAFF. For the CDR3, the DNA is TGTGCCAGCAGCGCTGGAGGGGGGGGCACTGAAGCTTTCTTT. Variable domain in full (rest from reference TRBV11-3 and TRBJ1-1): EAGVVQSPRYKIIEKKQPVAFWCNPISGHNTLYWYLQNLGQGPELLIRYENEEAVDDSQLPKDRFSAERLKGVDSTLKIQPAELGDSAVYLCASSAGGGGTEAFFGQGTRLTVV.

V and J are TRBV10-2 and TRBJ2-7; TRBD2 matches 7 bases. V trimming: 4 bases; J trimming: 12 bases; junction bases outside the gene matches: 21. The CDR3 extends over 16 amino acids. Germline lookup yields CDR1 WSHSY and CDR2 SAAADI. The CDR3 is CASSAQPFGREKAWYF. The CDR3 DNA reads as TGCGCCAGCAGTGCTCAACCCTTCGGGCGGGAGAAAGCGTGGTACTTC.

This chain links TRBV28 with TRBJ2-7; 8 nucleotides agree with TRBD1. This CDR3 spans 16 amino acids. V lost 6 bases to trimming and J lost 1 base; unmatched junction nucleotides: 11. CDR1 and CDR2 from the germline V gene are MDHEN and SYDVKM. DNA of the CDR3: TGTGCCAGCAGCCTTACACAGGGGGGTGCGTCCTACGAGCAGTACTTC. It codes for CASSLTQGGASYEQYF.

This clone was seen only a few times. The genes are TRBV18 and TRBJ2-7; TRBD1 matches 9 bases. Per germline, CDR1 KGHSH and CDR2 LQKENI. After removal of 3 bases from V and 4 bases from J, the junction contained 16 bases not matched to a gene. CDR3 length equals 18 residues. The CDR3 loop reads CASSPKGFLDRGSYEQYF. Written as DNA, the CDR3 is TGTGCCAGCTCACCGAAGGGGTTCCTGGACAGGGGATCGTACGAGCAGTACTTC.

This sequence joins TRBV12-5 and TRBJ2-2; 7 nucleotides line up with TRBD2. CDR1 and CDR2 (germline): LGHNT, FRNRAP. CDR3 length equals 18 residues. V was clipped by 5 bases and J by 3 bases; unmatched bases: 15. CDR3 DNA sequence: TGTGCTAGTGGTCTTAGCGGATCTAAGGGAGGGGACACCGGGGAGCTGTTTTTT. Residues: CASGLSGSKGGDTGELFF.